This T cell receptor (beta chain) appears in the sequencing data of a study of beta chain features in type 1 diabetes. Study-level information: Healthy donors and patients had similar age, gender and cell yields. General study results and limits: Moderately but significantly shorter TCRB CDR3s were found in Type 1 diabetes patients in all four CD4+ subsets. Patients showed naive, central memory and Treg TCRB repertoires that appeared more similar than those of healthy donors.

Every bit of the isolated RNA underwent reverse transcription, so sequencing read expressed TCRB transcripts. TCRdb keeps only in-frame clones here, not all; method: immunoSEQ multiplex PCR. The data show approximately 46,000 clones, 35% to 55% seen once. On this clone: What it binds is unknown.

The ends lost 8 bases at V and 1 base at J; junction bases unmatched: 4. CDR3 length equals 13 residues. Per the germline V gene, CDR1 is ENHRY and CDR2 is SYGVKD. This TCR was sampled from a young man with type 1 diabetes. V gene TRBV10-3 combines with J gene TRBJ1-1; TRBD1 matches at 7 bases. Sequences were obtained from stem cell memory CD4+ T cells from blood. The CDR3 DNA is TGTGCCATCCGCGGGACAGAGAACACTGAAGCTTTCTTT. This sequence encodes CAIRGTENTEAFF.